The 7 T cell receptor beta chains below all came from one sample that was sequenced in a study of control samples from healthy donors and cancer patients. Here immunoSEQ multiplex PCR was the method, and the copy in TCRdb shows in-frame clones only, minus some. Of more than 140,000 clones in the sample, under 95% were seen once. Sequencing was carried out using blood. These receptors were obtained from a man aged 35 to 55 in good health.

The rearrangement joins TRBV19 to TRBJ1-3; D is perhaps TRBD1 (5 bases). CDR3 size: 16 residues. V was clipped by 5 bases and J by 0 bases, with 14 bases between them. Germline lookup yields CDR1 LNHDA and CDR2 SQIVND (reference sequence). CDR3 loop: CASSGLQVFSGNTIYF. In DNA, the CDR3 is TGTGCCAGTAGTGGATTACAGGTTTTCTCTGGAAACACCATATATTTT.

This sequence joins TRBV5-1 and TRBJ2-1; TRBD2 might be the D (6 bases). Trimming shortened V by 4 bases and J by 0 bases, and 14 bases separated the two germline ends. This CDR3 spans 16 amino acids. Looked up from germline, CDR1 is SGHRS and CDR2 is YFSETQ. In DNA form, the CDR3 reads TGCGCCAGCAGCCCGGTAGCCGGGAGCTCCTACAATGAGCAGTTCTTC. Protein: CASSPVAGSSYNEQFF.

V is TRBV5-5 and J is TRBJ1-6; 10 bases agree with TRBD1. Germline V gene sequence: CDR1 SGHKS, CDR2 YYEKEE (reference sequence). The junction had 15 bases not matched to a gene; V was cut back by 2 bases and J by 13 bases. CDR3 length: 17 amino acids. The CDR3 DNA reads as TGTGCCAGCAGCTTTGACGAGGGACAGGGGAAGGTATGGCCCCTCCACTTT. Its protein product is CASSFDEGQGKVWPLHF.

This chain connects TRBV18 to TRBJ1-2; 8 bases line up with TRBD1. CDR1 is KGHSH and CDR2 is LQKENI in the germline V gene. The trim removed 4 bases at V and 5 bases at J, leaving 9 bases unmatched. The CDR3 sequence is 15 residues long. CDR3 sequence (DNA): TGTGCCAGCTCACTCGGGACAGGTGGAGGTTATGGCTACACCTTC. Translation: CASSLGTGGGYGYTF. Looking up the rest from reference TRBV18 and TRBJ1-2 gives the full variable domain: NAGVMQNPRHLVRRRGQEARLRCSPMKGHSHVYWYRQLPEEGLKFMVYLQKENIIDESGMPKERFSAEFPKEGPSILRIQQVVRGDSAAYFCASSLGTGGGYGYTFGSGTRLTVV.

The chain has TRBV29-1 and TRBJ2-1, with 13 bases lining up with TRBD2. The CDR3 loop spans 17 amino acids. Germline CDR1 reads SQVTM; CDR2 reads ANQGSEA. With 6 bases clipped from V and 9 bases from J, the junction kept 17 bases outside the gene matches. The CDR3 DNA reads as TGCAGCGTAGGGAAACCTTGGACTAGCGGGAGAGCGGCTGAGCAGTTCTTC. Amino acids: CSVGKPWTSGRAAEQFF.

This clone has just one count. The V and J genes are TRBV15 and TRBJ2-3, with D maybe TRBD1 (6 bases). The CDR3 spans 17 residues. The V gene's germline CDR1 is LNHNV and CDR2 YYDKDF (reference sequence). V gave up 1 base and J gave up 3 bases, with 17 bases separating them. The CDR3, as DNA: TGTGCCACCAGCAGAGGACAGGCCGAACTAATTACAGATACGCAGTATTTT. It codes for CATSRGQAELITDTQYF.

The chain has TRBV2 and TRBJ2-2; D not certain. The CDR3 has 15 amino acids. V was trimmed by 4 bases and J by 1 base, leaving 10 bases between them. CDR1 is SNHLY and CDR2 is FYNNEI in the germline V gene. CDR3 in amino acids: CASSGTAKNTGELFF. CDR3 DNA sequence: TGTGCCAGCAGTGGGACGGCCAAGAACACCGGGGAGCTGTTTTTT.